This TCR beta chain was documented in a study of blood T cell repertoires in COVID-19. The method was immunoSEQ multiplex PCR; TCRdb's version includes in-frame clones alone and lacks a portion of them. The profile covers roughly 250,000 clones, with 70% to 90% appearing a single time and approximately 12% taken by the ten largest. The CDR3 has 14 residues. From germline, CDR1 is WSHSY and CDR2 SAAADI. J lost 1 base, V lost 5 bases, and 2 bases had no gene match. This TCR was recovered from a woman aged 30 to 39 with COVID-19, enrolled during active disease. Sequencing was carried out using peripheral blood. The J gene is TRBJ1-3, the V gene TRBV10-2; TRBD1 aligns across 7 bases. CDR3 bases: TGCGCCAGCAGTCCAGGGGGGTCTGGAAACACCATATATTTT. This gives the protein CASSPGGSGNTIYF.